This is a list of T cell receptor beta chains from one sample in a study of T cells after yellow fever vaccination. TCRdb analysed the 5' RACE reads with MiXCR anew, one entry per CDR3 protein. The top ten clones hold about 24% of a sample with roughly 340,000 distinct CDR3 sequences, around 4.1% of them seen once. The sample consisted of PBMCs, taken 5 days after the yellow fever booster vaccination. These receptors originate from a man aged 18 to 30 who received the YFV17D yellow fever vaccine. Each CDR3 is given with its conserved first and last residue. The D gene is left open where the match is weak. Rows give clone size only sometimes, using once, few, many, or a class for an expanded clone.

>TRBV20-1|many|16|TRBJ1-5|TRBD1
TGCAGTGCTCCTCGGACAGGGGGCAATCGGGATCAGCCCCAGCATTTT
CSAPRTGGNRDQPQHF
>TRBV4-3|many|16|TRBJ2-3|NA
TGCGCCAGCAGCCAAGACTTCGGGGATAGCACAGATACGCAGTATTTT
CASSQDFGDSTDTQYF
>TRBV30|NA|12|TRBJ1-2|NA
TGTGCCTGGAGTGTATCGACGTATTCCTACACCTTC
CAWSVSTYSYTF
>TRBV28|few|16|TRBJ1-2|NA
TGTGCCAGCAGTTTATGGCCGAGCGGCCTGGACTATGGCTACACCTTC
CASSLWPSGLDYGYTF
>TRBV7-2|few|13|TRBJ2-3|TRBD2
TGTGCCAGCAGCTTACTAGCGGGGGAGTCGCAGTATTTT
CASSLLAGESQYF
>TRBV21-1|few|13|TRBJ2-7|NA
TGTGCCAGCAGCAATGGGCGGATCTACGAGCAGTACTTC
CASSNGRIYEQYF
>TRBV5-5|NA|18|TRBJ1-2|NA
TGTGCCAGCAGCTTGGGCGCCCAGGGGCAGGGCAAGAACTATGGCTACACCTTC
CASSLGAQGQGKNYGYTF
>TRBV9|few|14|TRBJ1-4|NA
TGTGCCAGCAGCGTAGGTGTTTCGGGGGAAAAACTGTTTTTT
CASSVGVSGEKLFF
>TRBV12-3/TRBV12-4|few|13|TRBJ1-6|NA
TGTGCCAGCAGCCCCCAGACAGTTTCACCCCTCCACTTT
CASSPQTVSPLHF
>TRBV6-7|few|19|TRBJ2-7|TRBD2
TGTGCCAGCAATCGATCGGGACTAGCGGGGGTCGGTGACCACTACGAGCAGTACTTC
CASNRSGLAGVGDHYEQYF
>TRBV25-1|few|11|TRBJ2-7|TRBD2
TGTGCCAGCAGGGGAGGGGCCGAGCAGTACTTC
CASRGGAEQYF
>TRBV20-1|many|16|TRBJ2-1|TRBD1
TGCAGTGCCAGAAACCCTACAGGGGCCACCTACAATGAGCAGTTCTTC
CSARNPTGATYNEQFF
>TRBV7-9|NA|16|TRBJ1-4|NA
TGTGCCAGCAGCAGACCTTTGGGGGCGACTAATGAAAAACTGTTTTTT
CASSRPLGATNEKLFF
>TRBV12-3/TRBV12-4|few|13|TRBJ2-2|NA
TGTGCCAGCAGTTTAAAGGGGGCCGGGGAGCTGTTTTTT
CASSLKGAGELFF
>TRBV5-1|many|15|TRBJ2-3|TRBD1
TGCGCCAGCAGCTTGTGGACAGGGGGGGCCGATACGCAGTATTTT
CASSLWTGGADTQYF
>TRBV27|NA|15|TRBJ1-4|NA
TGTGCCAGCAGTTTAATGTGGGGAGTGGCAGAAAAACTGTTTTTT
CASSLMWGVAEKLFF
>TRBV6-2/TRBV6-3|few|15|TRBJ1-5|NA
TGTGCCAGCAGTTACGTTCAGGCCTCAAATCAGCCCCAGCATTTT
CASSYVQASNQPQHF
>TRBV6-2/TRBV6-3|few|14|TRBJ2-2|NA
TGTGCCAGCAGAAGTAGGGAGTGGACCGGGGAGCTGTTTTTT
CASRSREWTGELFF
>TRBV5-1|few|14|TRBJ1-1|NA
TGCGCCAGCAGCTTGCAGGGTTCGGACACTGAAGCTTTCTTT
CASSLQGSDTEAFF
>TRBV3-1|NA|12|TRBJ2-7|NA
TGTGCCAGCAGCCCTCGTGGAGCCGAGCAGTACTTC
CASSPRGAEQYF
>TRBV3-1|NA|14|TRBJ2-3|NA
TGTGCCAGCAGCCAACGGGACTTCTCAGATACGCAGTATTTT
CASSQRDFSDTQYF
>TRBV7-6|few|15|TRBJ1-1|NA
TGTGCCAGCAGCTTAGGTCGGGAGGCGAACACTGAAGCTTTCTTT
CASSLGREANTEAFF
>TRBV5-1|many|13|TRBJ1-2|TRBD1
TGCGCCAGCAGCCTCGGACAGGGCGATGGCTACACCTTC
CASSLGQGDGYTF
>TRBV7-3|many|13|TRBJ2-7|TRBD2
TGTGCCAGAAGCTCCGGGACTAGCGGCCAAAGGTACTTC
CARSSGTSGQRYF
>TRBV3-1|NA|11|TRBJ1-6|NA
TGTGCCAGCAGCAAGACAGGTTCCCTCCACTTT
CASSKTGSLHF
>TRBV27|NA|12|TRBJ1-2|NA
TGTGCCAGCAGTCCAAACAATGCGGGCTACACCTTC
CASSPNNAGYTF